The rows below give T cell receptor beta chains drawn from one sample of a study of control samples from healthy donors and cancer patients. The assay was immunoSEQ multiplex PCR, and TCRdb's table has in-frame clones only and misses some. The table includes around 150,000 clones, 70% to 90% detected once. Sequencing was performed on blood. The receptors derive from a man between 25 and 39 years old in good health. CDR3s include the opening cysteine and the closing phenylalanine or tryptophan. Fields, in order: J gene, CDR3 length, D gene, V gene, CDR3 protein, CDR3 DNA. D genes are given only for firm matches.

TRBJ1-3,15,.,TRBV7-9,CASSPSPAGADTIYF,TGTGCCAGCAGCCCTTCCCCAGCAGGGGCGGACACCATATATTTT
TRBJ2-3,16,TRBD2,TRBV7-9,CASSLTLAGVVDTQYF,TGTGCCAGCAGCTTAACTCTAGCGGGAGTCGTAGATACGCAGTATTTT
TRBJ1-1,16,.,TRBV4-1,CASSQGRGGGNTEAFF,TGCGCCAGCAGCCAAGGAAGGGGAGGAGGGAACACTGAAGCTTTCTTT
TRBJ1-2,12,.,TRBV25-1,CASSVGLYGYTF,TGTGCCAGCAGTGTAGGCCTCTATGGCTACACCTTC
TRBJ2-7,15,.,TRBV5-6,CASSLGEGGRYEQYF,TGTGCCAGCAGCTTGGGGGAGGGGGGGCGGTACGAGCAGTACTTC
TRBJ1-1,15,.,TRBV7-9,CASSLVDSLYTEAFF,TGTGCCAGCAGCTTAGTGGACAGCCTCTACACTGAAGCTTTCTTT
TRBJ1-1,14,.,TRBV27,CASSLQEMNTEAFF,TGTGCCAGCAGTTTACAGGAGATGAACACTGAAGCTTTCTTT
TRBJ2-3,15,.,TRBV5-4,CASSLEWGPTDTQYF,TGTGCCAGCAGCTTGGAATGGGGCCCCACAGATACGCAGTATTTT
TRBJ1-2,12,.,TRBV6-5,CASRQDRWGYTF,TGTGCCAGCCGACAGGATCGTTGGGGCTACACCTTC
TRBJ1-5,14,.,TRBV9,CASSPRGGTQPQHF,TGTGCCAGCAGCCCTCGAGGGGGAACCCAGCCCCAGCATTTT